These 18 T cell receptor beta chains originate from one sample sequenced in a study of T cells in Graves' hyperthyroidism and ophthalmopathy. Amplified TCR beta CDR3 regions came from RNA transcripts. The TCR CDR3 first-round RT-PCR relied on the HTBI primer set. TCRdb independently ran MiXCR on the multiplex PCR reads; one entry per CDR3 protein. The sample contains 500,000 to 600,000 distinct CDR3 sequences, about 20% of which appear only once. Input material: blood. Receptors were obtained from a man aged 35 to 55 with Graves' ophthalmopathy.

This clonotype was recorded a few times. V gene TRBV13 combines with J gene TRBJ1-3; weak D call: TRBD1 (5 bases). Germline values: CDR1 PRHDT, CDR2 FYEKMQ (reference sequence). The CDR3 runs to 13 residues. V was pared by 3 bases and J by 3 bases, with 6 bases between. CDR3 DNA: TGTGCCAGCAGCTTGACAGTTGGAAACACCATATATTTT. As protein: CASSLTVGNTIYF.

This clonotype turned up a few times. One junction end does not reproduce the germline sequence, and a read error may be involved. This chain links TRBV5-8 with TRBJ2-1, with 14 bases that match TRBD2. CDR3 length: 19 residues. Germline CDR1 is SGHTS and CDR2 is YDEGEE. The CDR3 is CASRYSGLAGGSSYNEQFF. The CDR3 DNA reads TGTGCCAGCAGGTACTCTGGACTAGCGGGAGGAAGCTCCTACAATGAGCAATTCTTC.

This clonotype has ten or more counts. The chain links TRBV6-1 to TRBJ2-7, with TRBD2 identical over 11 bases. In germline, CDR1 is MNHNS, CDR2 SASEGT. CDR3 length equals 15 residues. The J segment lost 1 base and the V segment lost 5 bases, leaving 4 bases of the junction unmatched. The CDR3 nucleotides are TGTGCCAGCAGTTTCGGGACTAGCGGTTCCTACGAGCAGTACTTC. The encoded protein is CASSFGTSGSYEQYF.

V usage is TRBV19 and J usage is TRBJ2-7; no clear D gene. V was cut by 4 bases and J by 0 bases, with 7 bases left in between. Germline CDR1 reads LNHDA; CDR2 reads SQIVND (reference sequence). The CDR3 totals 13 residues. The CDR3 region is CASSRRISYEQYF. CDR3 nucleotide sequence: TGTGCCAGTAGTAGACGGATCTCCTACGAGCAGTACTTC.

Concerning this clonotype: A much larger clone lies a single base off, so this may be a read error. The chain uses TRBV2 and TRBJ1-5; 7 bases align to TRBD1. The CDR3 is 15 residues long. V lost 4 bases to trimming and J lost 6 bases; unmatched junction nucleotides: 9. Per the germline V gene, CDR1 is SNHLY and CDR2 is FYNNEI. The CDR3 protein is CASSGIPTGAQPQHF. For the CDR3, the DNA is TGTGCCAGCAGTGGTATCCCCACAGGGGCTCAGCCCCAGCATTTT.

In nucleotides, the CDR3 is TGCGCCAGCAGCTTATCGTGGCGGCAAGACACAGATACGCAGTATTTT. Protein sequence: CASSLSWRQDTDTQYF. The chain carries TRBV5-1 and TRBJ2-3, with unresolved D. The CDR3 is 16 amino acids. Trimming shortened V by 2 bases and J by 2 bases, and 15 bases separated the two germline ends. CDR1 is SGHRS and CDR2 is YFSETQ in the germline V gene.

This clonotype was observed at least ten times. V usage is TRBV11-2 and J usage is TRBJ2-1; weak D call: TRBD1 (5 bases). The ends were cut back, 7 bases at V and 0 bases at J, with 16 bases in the middle. Germline V gene sequence: CDR1 SGHAT, CDR2 FQNNGV. This CDR3 spans 16 amino acids. The CDR3, as DNA: TGTGCCAGCATCTACTCGACAGTGAGCTCCTACAATGAGCAGTTCTTC. This codes for CASIYSTVSSYNEQFF.

This clonotype came up once. V usage is TRBV2 and J usage is TRBJ1-5; 7 nucleotides match TRBD1. Germline CDR1 and CDR2: SNHLY and FYNNEI. With V trimmed by 1 base and J by 10 bases, 10 bases remained unmatched. This CDR3 is 15 amino acids long. The CDR3 DNA reads TGTGCCAGCAGTGAAGACGGACAGGCGATTCTTCCCCAGCATTTT. It codes for CASSEDGQAILPQHF. Full variable domain (missing parts from reference TRBV2 and TRBJ1-5): EPEVTQTPSHQVTQMGQEVILRCVPISNHLYFYWYRQILGQKVEFLVSFYNNEISEKSEIFDDQFSVERPDGSNFTLKIRSTKLEDSAMYFCASSEDGQAILPQHFGDGTRLSIL.

V is TRBV4-1 and J is TRBJ2-5, with D tentatively TRBD1 or TRBD2 (5 bases each). Germline lookup yields CDR1 MGHRA and CDR2 YSYEKL. With 0 bases removed from V and 5 bases from J, the gap between germline ends came to 10 bases. The CDR3 covers 14 residues. The CDR3, as DNA: TGCGCCAGCAGCCAAGAGGGGGAAGGCGAGACCCAGTACTTC. Its protein is CASSQEGEGETQYF.

V usage is TRBV5-1 and J usage is TRBJ2-2; D remains unclear. Between the trimmed V and J ends, which lost 3 bases and 8 bases, there was a span of 11 bases. CDR3 length: 13 amino acids. CDR1 and CDR2 from the germline V gene are SGHRS and YFSETQ. The CDR3 DNA sequence: TGCGCCAGCAGCTCGTCAGTTCAGGGGGAGCTGTTTTTT. It yields the protein CASSSSVQGELFF.

V usage is TRBV12-3 or TRBV12-4 and J usage is TRBJ2-2; 7 bases map to TRBD2. The CDR3 is 15 residues long. The trim removed 3 bases at V and 6 bases at J, leaving 7 bases unmatched. The CDR3 nucleotides read TGTGCCAGCAGTTTTCGGCGGGGGATCGCCGGGGAGCTGTTTTTT. Protein product: CASSFRRGIAGELFF.

This clonotype showed up just a few times. V is TRBV3-1 and J is TRBJ2-3; 9 bases are shared with TRBD2. CDR1 is LGHDT, CDR2 YNNKEL, per germline (reference sequence). The J segment lost 2 bases and the V segment lost 9 bases, leaving 12 bases of the junction unmatched. CDR3 length: 16 amino acids. In DNA form, the CDR3 reads TGTGCCAGATTAGGGGCTAGCGGGAACGACACAGATACGCAGTATTTT. Its translation: CARLGASGNDTDTQYF.

This clonotype was counted only a few times. V usage is TRBV10-2 and J usage is TRBJ2-5, with D perhaps TRBD1 or TRBD2 (5 bases each). CDR3 length: 15 amino acids. The germline gives CDR1 WSHSY, CDR2 SAAADI. V dropped 6 bases and J dropped 4 bases, with 18 bases sitting between them. CDR3 sequence reads: CASSLRGSPPETQYF. In nucleotides, the CDR3 is TGCGCCAGCAGCCTCCGGGGCTCGCCGCCAGAGACCCAGTACTTC.

This clonotype was found many times. The chain carries TRBV9 and TRBJ2-2; D unresolved. V was cut by 4 bases and J by 1 base, with 5 bases left in between. Germline V lookup: CDR1 SGDLS, CDR2 YYNGEE. The CDR3 is made up of 13 amino acids. This CDR3 reads CASSPVNTGELFF. The CDR3 DNA follows: TGTGCCAGCAGCCCGGTGAACACCGGGGAGCTGTTTTTT.

The genes are TRBV19 and TRBJ1-2; tentatively, D is TRBD1 (6 bases). V was shortened by 6 bases and J by 8 bases, with 13 bases between the two germline ends. The CDR3 contains 12 residues. Germline CDR1 LNHDA, CDR2 SQIVND (reference sequence). DNA for the CDR3: TGTGCCAGTAGAAAGGCAGGGGCCGGCTACACCTTC. Amino acid sequence: CASRKAGAGYTF.

CDR3 loop: CASLWGGASDEQFF. CDR3 nucleotides: TGTGCCAGTCTCTGGGGGGGTGCCTCCGATGAGCAGTTCTTC. The rearrangement joins TRBV2 to TRBJ2-1; TRBD2 agrees at 7 bases. Germline assignment: CDR1 SNHLY and CDR2 FYNNEI. The CDR3 sequence is 14 residues long. V dropped 9 bases and J dropped 8; count of bases not matched to a gene: 13.

This clonotype was detected a few times. This chain links TRBV19 with TRBJ2-1; D might be TRBD1 or TRBD2, each matching 5 bases. The CDR3 loop spans 14 amino acids. The V and J ends lost 2 bases and 2 bases respectively, with 7 bases between them. Germline V gives CDR1 LNHDA, CDR2 SQIVND (reference sequence). The CDR3 coding sequence is TGTGCCAGTAGTATACGGGGACCCTACAATGAGCAGTTCTTC. Its protein product is CASSIRGPYNEQFF. Combining the CDR3 with reference TRBV19 and TRBJ2-1 gives the whole variable domain DGGITQSPKYLFRKEGQNVTLSCEQNLNHDAMYWYRQDPGQGLRLIYYSQIVNDFQKGDIAEGYSVSREKKESFPLTVTSAQKNPTAFYLCASSIRGPYNEQFFGPGTRLTVL.

Regarding this clonotype: This clone may be a read error of a much larger clone one base away. The rearrangement uses TRBV28 and TRBJ1-4; TRBD1 might be the D (5 bases). This CDR3 contains 15 residues. The V and J ends lost 4 bases and 8 bases respectively, with 17 bases between them. The germline V gene encodes CDR1 MDHEN and CDR2 SYDVKM. CDR3 region: CASSSTGTRGEKLFF. CDR3 in DNA: TGTGCCAGCAGTTCTACCGGGACGCGAGGCGAAAAACTGTTTTTT.